This entry is about one T cell receptor (beta chain). Original analysis: Reference gene primer amplification in the assay estimated nucleated cell counts. The table came from immunoSEQ multiplex PCR; TCRdb's copy has only in-frame clones and leaves some out. For V, J and clone size, that table is used; D and trimming come from the DNA. The table records over 70,000 clones, more than 75% of them present only once. The Seattle site enrolled patients during active infection and followed them longitudinally. The CDR3 length is 15 residues. The sample comes from a study of blood T cell repertoires in COVID-19. At the level of the study: PBMCs, B-cell-depleted T cells, or T cells provided the cDNA or gDNA that made up the material.

Sequencing was performed on peripheral blood. The sequence was collected from a man in his sixties with COVID-19, enrolled during active disease. The chain employs TRBV21-1 and TRBJ1-3. TRBV21-1 is designated a pseudogene. The DNA for the CDR3 is TGTGCCAGCAGCACACTCGGGGGGGTTGGAAACACCATATATTTT. This translates into CASSTLGGVGNTIYF.